This T cell receptor beta chain stems from a study of T cells in Graves' hyperthyroidism and ophthalmopathy. The source material, RNA transcripts, was used to amplify TCR beta CDR3 regions. Using the HTBI primer set, a first-round RT-PCR was run on the TCR CDR3. TCRdb called the multiplex PCR reads again in MiXCR, with one record for every CDR3 protein. The sample has hundreds of thousands of distinct CDR3 sequences, over 35% seen once. Trimming took off 4 bases at V and 1 base at J, with 14 bases between the two ends. The CDR3 has 16 amino acids. Germline CDR1 reads SGHRS; CDR2 reads YFSETQ. The chain has TRBV5-1 and TRBJ2-2, with D tentatively TRBD1 or TRBD2 (5 bases each). The sequence came from a man aged 18-30 years with Graves' hyperthyroidism. Sequences were obtained from blood. The CDR3 coding sequence is TGCGCCAGCAGCCGCGCCGGGGCAGTGAACACCGGGGAGCTGTTTTTT. It is translated as CASSRAGAVNTGELFF.